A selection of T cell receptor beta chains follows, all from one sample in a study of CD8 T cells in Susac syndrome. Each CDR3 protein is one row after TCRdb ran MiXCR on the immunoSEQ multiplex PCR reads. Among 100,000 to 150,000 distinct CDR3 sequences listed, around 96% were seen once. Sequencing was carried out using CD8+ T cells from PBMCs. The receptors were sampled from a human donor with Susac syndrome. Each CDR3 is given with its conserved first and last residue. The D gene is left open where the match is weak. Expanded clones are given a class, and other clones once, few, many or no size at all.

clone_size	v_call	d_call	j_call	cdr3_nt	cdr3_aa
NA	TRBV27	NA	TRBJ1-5	TGTGCCTCCCGGGGGGGTCTCGGCAATCAGCCCCAGCATTTT	CASRGGLGNQPQHF
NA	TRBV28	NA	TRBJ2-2	TGTGCCAGCAGTATTGGCTGGCAGGGAAACACCGGGGAGCTGTTTTTT	CASSIGWQGNTGELFF
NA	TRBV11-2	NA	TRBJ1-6	TGTGCCAGCAGCCCGGTGGGCGCTTCCAATTCACCCCTCCACTTT	CASSPVGASNSPLHF
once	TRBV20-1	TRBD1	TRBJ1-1	TGCAGTGCTAGAGACCCGGACAGGGGAGAGGGCACTGAAGCTTTCTTT	CSARDPDRGEGTEAFF
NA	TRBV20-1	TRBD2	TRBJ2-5	TGCAGTGCTAGAGATCGGCTAGCGGGGTACCAAGAGACCCAGTACTTC	CSARDRLAGYQETQYF
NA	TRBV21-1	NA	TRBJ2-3	TGTGCCAGCAGCAAAGTAAAGCCGGGAGAAACATCTAGCACAGATACGCAGTATTTT	CASSKVKPGETSSTDTQYF
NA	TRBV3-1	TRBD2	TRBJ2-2	TGTGCCAGCAGCCAAGAGACACCGGGACTAGCAAGCACCGGGGAGCTGTTTTTT	CASSQETPGLASTGELFF
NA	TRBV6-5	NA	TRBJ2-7	TGTGCCAGCAGCTACGGGATCTCCTACGAGCAGTACTTC	CASSYGISYEQYF
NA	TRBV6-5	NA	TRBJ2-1	TGTGCCAGCAGTTTGAGCACGGGGAATGAGCAGTTCTTC	CASSLSTGNEQFF
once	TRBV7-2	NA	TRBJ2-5	TGTGCCAGCAGTATCAGCGGGTTAGGGACGGAGACCCAGTACTTC	CASSISGLGTETQYF
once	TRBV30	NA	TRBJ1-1	TGTGCCTGGGCCACAGGGCTGAGACCTGAAGCTTTCTTT	CAWATGLRPEAFF
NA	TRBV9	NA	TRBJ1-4	TGTGCCAGCAGCGTAGGCGGTAGGGAAATTGGTGAAAAACTGTTTTTT	CASSVGGREIGEKLFF
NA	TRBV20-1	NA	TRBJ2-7	TGCAGTGCTAGAGCACCATTTGGGAGGGAGCAGTACTTC	CSARAPFGREQYF
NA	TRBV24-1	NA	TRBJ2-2	TGTGCCACCCGACGGGACTCAAACACCGGGGAGCTGTTTTTT	CATRRDSNTGELFF
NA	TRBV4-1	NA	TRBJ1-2	TGCGCCAGCTCACAACTGCTTCCTACAGGTCTTCCTAACTATGGCTACACCTTC	CASSQLLPTGLPNYGYTF
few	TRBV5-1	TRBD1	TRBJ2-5	TGCGCCAGCAGCTACTCAGGGACAGGTCAAGAGACCCAGTACTTC	CASSYSGTGQETQYF
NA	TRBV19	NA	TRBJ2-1	TGTGCCAGTAGGATCGGGTACAATGAGCAGTTCTTC	CASRIGYNEQFF
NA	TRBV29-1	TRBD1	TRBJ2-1	TGCAGCGTTGAAACGGGACAGGGTACGGGGAGCTCCTACAATGAGCAGTTCTTC	CSVETGQGTGSSYNEQFF
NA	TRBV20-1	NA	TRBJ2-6	TGCAGTGCTAGTCCTGTGGGGCGTGGGGCCAACGTCCTGACTTTC	CSASPVGRGANVLTF
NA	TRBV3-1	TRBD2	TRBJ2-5	TGTGCCAGCAGCCACCTAGCGGGGGGGCCTCTCCAAGAGACCCAGTACTTC	CASSHLAGGPLQETQYF
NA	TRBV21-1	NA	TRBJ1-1	TGTGCCAGCAGCAAAGTTGATTTAGGATGGAACACTGAAGCTTTCTTT	CASSKVDLGWNTEAFF
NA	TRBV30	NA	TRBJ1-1	TGTGCCTGGAGCGGCGGACGGACGGGTGAAGCTTTCTTT	CAWSGGRTGEAFF